The 22 T cell receptor beta chains reported below all come from one sample, sequenced in a study of spatial heterogeneity in lung cancer. Time point described: blood at routine non-recurrence follow-up after resection. TCRdb passed the 5' RACE reads through MiXCR, listing each CDR3 protein once. In the table there are roughly 70,000 distinct CDR3 sequences, around 8.9% of which are singletons. This specimen was PBMCs, taken at follow-up. These receptors came from a female donor with early-stage non-small cell lung cancer.

Remarks on this clonotype: With a much larger clone just one base away, this may be a read error. V gene TRBV19 combines with J gene TRBJ2-7; perhaps D is TRBD1 or TRBD2 (5 bases each). V was pared by 3 bases and J by 6 bases, with 15 bases between. CDR3 length equals 14 residues. CDR1 and CDR2 (germline): LNHDA, SQIVND (reference sequence). The chain's CDR3 is CASSMDGPGGEQYF. The CDR3 nucleotides are TGTGCCAGTAGTATGGATGGCCCTGGGGGCGAGCAGTACTTC.

V is TRBV28 and J is TRBJ1-1, with TRBD1 as a possible D gene (5 bases). Trimming removed 8 bases at V and 7 bases at J, with 11 bases between. The CDR3 is 11 residues long. Germline CDR1 is MDHEN and CDR2 is SYDVKM. The CDR3 coding sequence is TGTGCCAGCGCCCTCGACAGTGAAGCTTTCTTT. Translating gives CASALDSEAFF.

There are many counts of this clonotype. This rearrangement joins TRBV27 to TRBJ2-1; 9 bases agree with TRBD2. CDR3 length: 14 amino acids. V was pared by 5 bases and J by 8 bases, with 7 bases of the junction left unmatched. The germline V gene encodes CDR1 MNHEY and CDR2 SMNVEV (reference sequence). CDR3 DNA: TGTGCCAGCAGTCTTTCGTTAGCGGGAGATGAGCAGTTCTTC. It is translated as CASSLSLAGDEQFF.

This clonotype was seen at least ten times. V and J are TRBV12-3 or TRBV12-4 and TRBJ1-5; 10 bases fit TRBD1. V trimming: 5 bases; J trimming: 6 bases; junction bases outside the gene matches: 7. The length of the CDR3 is 15 residues. As DNA, the CDR3 is TGTGCCAGCAGTCAAGGACAGGGGGGATTTCAGCCCCAGCATTTT. This translates into CASSQGQGGFQPQHF.

This clonotype was observed many times. The CDR3 loop is CSVEDPQREFNNSPLHF. As DNA, the CDR3 is TGCAGCGTTGAAGATCCCCAGCGGGAATTCAATAATTCACCCCTCCACTTT. The J gene is TRBJ1-6, the V gene TRBV29-1; no definite D call. Germline V gene sequence: CDR1 SQVTM, CDR2 ANQGSEA. This CDR3 is 17 amino acids long. Trimming stripped 0 bases from V and 5 bases from J, with 17 bases between.

J is TRBJ2-7 and V is TRBV5-5; no firm D call. CDR1 and CDR2 (germline): SGHKS, YYEKEE (reference sequence). CDR3 length: 14 residues. Trimming left V 0 bases short and J 6 bases short, with 13 bases between. The CDR3 nucleotides read TGTGCCAGCAGCTTGGTCCCCCCGGAATCCGAGCAGTACTTC. Residues: CASSLVPPESEQYF. The whole variable domain, remainder taken from reference TRBV5-5 and TRBJ2-7, is DAGVTQSPTHLIKTRGQQVTLRCSPISGHKSVSWYQQVLGQGPQFIFQYYEKEERGRGNFPDRFSARQFPNYSSELNVNALLLGDSALYLCASSLVPPESEQYFGPGTRLTVT.

The V and J genes are TRBV4-2 and TRBJ2-3, with unresolved D. V was shortened by 4 bases and J by 4 bases, with 9 bases between the two germline ends. Germline V gene sequence: CDR1 LGHNA, CDR2 YNFKEQ. The CDR3 is made up of 13 amino acids. Here the CDR3 reads CASSPTRADTQYF. CDR3 DNA: TGTGCCAGCAGCCCAACTCGGGCAGATACGCAGTATTTT.

This clonotype occurred many times. The chain couples TRBV19 to TRBJ2-7; TRBD2 aligns across 10 bases. From germline, CDR1 is LNHDA and CDR2 SQIVND (reference sequence). CDR3 length: 15 residues. V lost 4 bases to trimming and J lost 3 bases; unmatched junction nucleotides: 6. CDR3 DNA sequence: TGTGCCAGTAGTACTAGCGGGAGCAGAGGCTACGAGCAGTACTTC. It yields the protein CASSTSGSRGYEQYF.

This clonotype appeared many times. V is TRBV3-1 and J is TRBJ2-2, with 8 bases that match TRBD2. V dropped 3 bases and J dropped 0; count of bases not matched to a gene: 9. The CDR3 runs to 18 residues. The germline gives CDR1 LGHDT, CDR2 YNNKEL (reference sequence). CDR3 DNA: TGTGCCAGCAGCCAGGGGCCAGCGGGGGTCACGAACACCGGGGAGCTGTTTTTT. Amino acid sequence: CASSQGPAGVTNTGELFF.

Regarding this clonotype: This may stem from a read error, because a much larger clone lies one nucleotide away. This sequence joins TRBV6-1 and TRBJ2-3, with a tentative D call TRBD2 (6 bases). The CDR3 runs to 18 residues. Trimming cost V 4 bases and J 0 bases, with 20 bases left between them. Germline CDR1 MNHNS, CDR2 SASEGT. Here the CDR3 DNA reads TGTGCCAGCAGTGCAGGACGACTAGTGGGAGGAAGCACAGATACGCAGTATTTT. It is translated as CASSAGRLVGGSTDTQYF.

The CDR3 DNA reads TGTGCCAGCAGCGGCCCCAACTCCTACAATGAGCAGTTCTTC. Encoded protein: CASSGPNSYNEQFF. The chain uses TRBV7-2 and TRBJ2-1; the D is unclear. CDR1 is SGHTA, CDR2 FQGNSA, per germline. The CDR3 extends over 14 amino acids. Trimming pared 5 bases from V and 0 bases from J, leaving 8 bases between.

The genes are TRBV7-3 and TRBJ2-3; maybe TRBD2 (5 bases). V was trimmed by 5 bases and J by 2 bases, leaving 11 bases between them. The germline CDR1 and CDR2 sequences are SGHTA and FQGTGA. CDR3 length equals 14 residues. The CDR3 protein is CASSPGLFTDTQYF. The CDR3 DNA reads TGTGCCAGCAGCCCCGGACTCTTCACAGATACGCAGTATTTT.

The chain joins TRBV10-3 to TRBJ2-1; TRBD2 agrees at 10 bases. Trimming removed 3 bases from V and 4 bases from J; junction bases left unmatched: 3. The CDR3 is made up of 15 amino acids. From germline, CDR1 is ENHRY and CDR2 SYGVKD. DNA for the CDR3: TGTGCCATCAGTGAAGGGACTAGCGTTTACAATGAGCAGTTCTTC. Protein sequence: CAISEGTSVYNEQFF.

The sample holds a few counts of this clonotype. The chain employs TRBV12-3 or TRBV12-4 and TRBJ2-3; 9 bases are a match to TRBD1. V lost 2 bases, J lost 3 bases, and 3 bases stayed unmatched. The CDR3 is 15 amino acids. CDR3 nucleotide sequence: TGTGCCAGCAGTTTACAAGGGACAGGGACAGATACGCAGTATTTT. Amino acids: CASSLQGTGTDTQYF.

This clonotype was found a few times. The V gene is TRBV19, the J gene TRBJ2-7, with no clear D. The ends were cut back, 2 bases at V and 3 bases at J, with 11 bases in the middle. Germline V gene lookup returns CDR1 LNHDA and CDR2 SQIVND (reference sequence). The CDR3 length is 14 residues. The CDR3, as DNA: TGTGCCAGTAGTATAACCGCGGCCGACTACGAGCAGTACTTC. The encoded protein is CASSITAADYEQYF. Full variable domain (outside the CDR3, taken from reference TRBV19 and TRBJ2-7): DGGITQSPKYLFRKEGQNVTLSCEQNLNHDAMYWYRQDPGQGLRLIYYSQIVNDFQKGDIAEGYSVSREKKESFPLTVTSAQKNPTAFYLCASSITAADYEQYFGPGTRLTVT.

This clonotype was seen more than once but under ten times. One end of the junction is discordant with germline, which a read error may explain. The chain links TRBV20-1 to TRBJ1-6, with D unresolved. Per the germline V gene, CDR1 is DFQATT and CDR2 is SNEGSKA (reference sequence). The CDR3 is made up of 12 amino acids. In nucleotides, the CDR3 is TGCAGTGCGAGAGATCGCAATTCACCCCTCCACTTT. Residues: CSARDRNSPLHF.

This clonotype was observed at least ten times. This chain uses TRBV11-2 with TRBJ2-1; either TRBD1 or TRBD2 may supply D (5 bases each). The V and J ends lost 3 bases and 3 bases respectively, with 9 bases between them. CDR3 size: 14 residues. Germline V gene data show CDR1 as SGHAT and CDR2 as FQNNGV. The CDR3 DNA follows: TGTGCCAGCAGCTTGGGACCTCTCTACAATGAGCAGTTCTTC. This codes for CASSLGPLYNEQFF.

This clonotype was counted at least ten times. This chain connects TRBV19 to TRBJ1-1, with no clear D. Germline CDR1 is LNHDA and CDR2 is SQIVND (reference sequence). The CDR3 loop spans 18 amino acids. The germline V and J ends were trimmed by 0 bases and 0 bases, with 17 bases remaining between them. The CDR3 protein is CASSIDPMDGPVNTEAFF. CDR3 in DNA: TGTGCCAGTAGTATAGATCCGATGGATGGGCCGGTGAACACTGAAGCTTTCTTT.

This clonotype was seen only a few times. The chain carries TRBV5-1 and TRBJ2-1; no clear D gene. CDR3 length: 14 amino acids. Trimming took 1 base from V and 9 from J, leaving 14 bases between them. Germline V lookup: CDR1 SGHRS, CDR2 YFSETQ. CDR3 bases: TGCGCCAGCAGCTTGAATTCTGAGGCTGCTGAGCAGTTCTTC. Encoded protein: CASSLNSEAAEQFF.

This clonotype was found many times. The V gene is TRBV28, the J gene TRBJ2-7; D uncertain. From germline, CDR1 is MDHEN and CDR2 SYDVKM. Trimming left V 1 base short and J 6 bases short, with 13 bases between. This CDR3 region has 14 residues. The CDR3 region is CASSLYGPGSEQYF. CDR3 in DNA: TGTGCCAGCAGTTTATATGGGCCAGGAAGCGAGCAGTACTTC.

This clonotype occurred many times. The CDR3 nucleotides read TGTGCCAGCAGCCCCGCCCCTCGCGCTGAGCAGTTCTTC. It specifies CASSPAPRAEQFF. This rearrangement joins TRBV7-3 to TRBJ2-1; no reliable D call. This CDR3 has 13 amino acids. V lost 5 bases to trimming and J lost 9 bases, with 14 bases between them. Germline CDR1 is SGHTA and CDR2 is FQGTGA.

This clonotype was found many times. The rearrangement joins TRBV24-1 to TRBJ2-2; no definite D call. The length of the CDR3 is 15 residues. V lost 9 bases and J 5 bases, leaving 18 bases between the germline ends. Germline V gene data show CDR1 as KGHDR and CDR2 as SFDVKD. CDR3 nucleotide sequence: TGTGCCACCGGCCCCACGTGGGGTCCGACCGGGGAGCTGTTTTTT. As protein: CATGPTWGPTGELFF.